The following is a T cell receptor (beta chain) sequence with its context. The antigen is unknown. The data belong to a study of OX40 agonist ivuxolimab in advanced cancers. Study background: Ivuxolimab, an antibody that agonizes OX40 (CD134), was administered to the patients. Cohort: 75% to 90% men, mean age approximately 66, aged roughly 23 to 79. Study outcomes and limitations: At 0.1 to 3.0 mg/kg, clonal expansion of CD4+ and CD8+ blood T cells had occurred by week 6.

The CDR3 loop spans 15 amino acids. The germline V gene encodes CDR1 SGHVS and CDR2 FQNEAQ. The V and J ends lost 5 bases and 7 bases, in that order; junction bases with no gene match: 11. Produced via immunoSEQ multiplex PCR; TCRdb's table is partial and in-frame only. The sample lists around 140,000 clones, 90% occurring once. The source is an adult with an advanced solid tumor such as melanoma, head and neck, liver or kidney cancer. Sequences were derived from CD4+ or CD8+ T cells sorted from blood, sampled in a trial of the OX40 agonist ivuxolimab. The chain links TRBV7-8 to TRBJ2-1, with 7 bases matching TRBD2. CDR3 DNA: TGTGCCAGCAGCCTTACTGGACTAGTGTTGAATGAGCAGTTCTTC. It yields the protein CASSLTGLVLNEQFF.